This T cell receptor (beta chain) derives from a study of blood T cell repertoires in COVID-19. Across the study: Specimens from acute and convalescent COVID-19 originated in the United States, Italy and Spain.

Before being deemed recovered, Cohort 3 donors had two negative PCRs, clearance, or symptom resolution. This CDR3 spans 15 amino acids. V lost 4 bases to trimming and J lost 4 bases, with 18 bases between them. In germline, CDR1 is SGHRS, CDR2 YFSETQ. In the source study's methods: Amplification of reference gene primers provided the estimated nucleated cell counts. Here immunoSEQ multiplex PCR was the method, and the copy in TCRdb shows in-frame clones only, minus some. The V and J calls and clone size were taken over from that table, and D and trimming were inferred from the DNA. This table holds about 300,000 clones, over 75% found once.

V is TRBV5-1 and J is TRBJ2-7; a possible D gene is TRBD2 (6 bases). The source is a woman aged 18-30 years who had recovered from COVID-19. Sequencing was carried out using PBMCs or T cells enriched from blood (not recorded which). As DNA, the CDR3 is TGCGCCAGCAGCGCGGGGCTCACTGGGCCTTACGAGCAGTACTTC. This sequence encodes CASSAGLTGPYEQYF.